The TCR beta chain under discussion was sequenced for a study of radiation and T cells in renal cell carcinoma. Overall study findings and caveats: In blood, top tumor clones expanded by 2 weeks, shrinking by 4.

Time point of the sample: blood 4 weeks post-SBRT, at nephrectomy. Indicated treatment: 15 Gy SBRT to primary tumor, nephrectomy 4 weeks later. Nephrectomy followed 15 Gy stereotactic body radiation by 4 weeks. This renal cell carcinoma was of the clear cell type. This table comes from immunoSEQ multiplex PCR, and its TCRdb copy is limited to in-frame clones, with some not included. The top ten clones hold roughly 8.8% of a sample with approximately 92,000 clones, just under 85% of them seen once. As regards this clone: Its specificity is unknown.

This clonotype was sampled from a man aged 45-65 years with renal cell carcinoma. The material sequenced was blood, taken from a patient whose treatment included radiotherapy and nephrectomy.

The CDR3 is CASSGDETSTDTQYF. As DNA, the CDR3 is TGTGCCAGCTCGGGGGACGAGACTAGCACAGATACGCAGTATTTT. The chain has TRBV18 and TRBJ2-3; either TRBD1 or TRBD2 may supply D (5 bases each). Germline lookup yields CDR1 KGHSH and CDR2 LQKENI. The V gene lost 6 bases and the J gene lost 0 bases, with 13 bases spanning the gap. The CDR3 loop spans 15 amino acids.